This is a list of T cell receptor beta chains from one sample in a study of cytomegalovirus exposure and HLA in healthy donors. This table comes from immunoSEQ multiplex PCR, and its TCRdb copy is limited to in-frame clones, with some not included. This table holds about 130,000 clones, 73% found once. The sample taken for sequencing was PBMCs. These receptors originate from a woman in her forties in good health and CMV-seropositive. Both conserved end residues are part of each CDR3. The D gene is left open where the match is weak. Some rows have no size entry. The others give once, few or many, or a class for an expanded clone.

cdr3_nt cdr3_aa j_call v_call clone_size d_call
TGCGCCAGCAGCCCGACAGGGAACATGAACACTGAAGCTTTCTTT CASSPTGNMNTEAFF TRBJ1-1 TRBV5-1 NA TRBD1
TGTGCCAGTAGTGACTGGACAGGGGAAGAGACCCAGTACTTC CASSDWTGEETQYF TRBJ2-5 TRBV19 NA TRBD1
TGTGCCAGCAGTAGGGACAGGGGTTTCACTGAAGCTTTCTTT CASSRDRGFTEAFF TRBJ1-1 TRBV25-1 NA TRBD1
TGTGCCAGCAGACAGACCGGGACAGCATCCTACGAGCAGTACTTC CASRQTGTASYEQYF TRBJ2-7 TRBV27 NA TRBD1
TGTGCCAGAGTTCACACGGCGGGGATGAACACTGAAGCTTTCTTT CARVHTAGMNTEAFF TRBJ1-1 TRBV5-3 NA NA
TGTGCCAGCAGTTCCCAATTCACTAGCGGGAGGGCCTACGAGCAGTACTTC CASSSQFTSGRAYEQYF TRBJ2-7 TRBV28 NA TRBD2
TGTGCCAGCAGCAACAATTTTAGCGGGGGCAGGGGTGGCTACACCTTC CASSNNFSGGRGGYTF TRBJ1-2 TRBV25-1 NA NA
TGTGCCAGCAGCCCAGGGGGGACCGGGGAGCTGTTTTTT CASSPGGTGELFF TRBJ2-2 TRBV5-4 NA NA
TGTGCCAGCAGTTCGACGGGTGAAGCTTTCTTT CASSSTGEAFF TRBJ1-1 TRBV28 NA NA
TGTGCCAGCAGTTTACGGCTAGCGGGGTACAATGAGCAGTTCTTC CASSLRLAGYNEQFF TRBJ2-1 TRBV27 few TRBD2
TGTGCCAGCAGCTTGTACGGGAGAACCTACGAGCAGTACTTC CASSLYGRTYEQYF TRBJ2-7 TRBV5-6 NA NA
TGCGCCAGCAGCAAAACTCAGGGGAGCTCCTACGAGCAGTACTTC CASSKTQGSSYEQYF TRBJ2-7 TRBV5-1 NA NA
TGTGCCAGCAGCTTAAATCCGGAGGGGATGTTTATGAACACTGAAGCTTTCTTT CASSLNPEGMFMNTEAFF TRBJ1-1 TRBV7-2 NA NA
TGTGCCACGCGGACTAGCGAGAACACCGGGGAGCTGTTTTTT CATRTSENTGELFF TRBJ2-2 TRBV10-3 NA TRBD2
TGTGCCAGCAGCTCCGGGACAGGGGTTCGTGGCTACACCTTC CASSSGTGVRGYTF TRBJ1-2 TRBV11-2 NA TRBD1
TGTGCCAGCAGCTTAGTTTTTTTGCGGCCGAGGGACACTGAAGCTTTCTTT CASSLVFLRPRDTEAFF TRBJ1-1 TRBV11-2 once NA
TGCGCCAGCAGCCAAGAACGGGGAGGCTATGGCTACACCTTC CASSQERGGYGYTF TRBJ1-2 TRBV4-3 once NA
TGTGCCAGCAGCGACGAGGGAGGCCTCTCTGGAAACACCATATATTTT CASSDEGGLSGNTIYF TRBJ1-3 TRBV5-4 NA NA
TGTGCCAGTAGTATAAAGGGACAGGGATCCGATGGCTACACCTTC CASSIKGQGSDGYTF TRBJ1-2 TRBV19 NA TRBD1
TGCGCCAGCAGTTCGCGGGGTAATAATGAAAAACTGTTTTTT CASSSRGNNEKLFF TRBJ1-4 TRBV5-1 NA NA
TGTGCCAGCAGCTTAGGTGGGTTGAGCGGGGATCCGTACTTC CASSLGGLSGDPYF TRBJ2-7 TRBV11-2 NA TRBD2
TGTGCCAGCAGCCGGTCACAAGAGACCCAGTACTTC CASSRSQETQYF TRBJ2-5 TRBV5-4 NA NA
TGTGCCACCCACAAACAGGGGCACTATGGCTACACCTTC CATHKQGHYGYTF TRBJ1-2 TRBV28 NA TRBD1
TGCGCCAGCAGCCAAGTTGCCAGGGGGGCCGGGGAGCTGTTTTTT CASSQVARGAGELFF TRBJ2-2 TRBV4-3 NA NA
TGTGCCAGTAGGAACAGGGCTGGCACAGATACGCAGTATTTT CASRNRAGTDTQYF TRBJ2-3 TRBV19 NA NA
TGTGCCAGCAGCCAATGGACAGGGGGCAATGAGCAGTTCTTC CASSQWTGGNEQFF TRBJ2-1 TRBV4-2 NA TRBD1
TGTGCCTGGAGTGTCACAGGGGGAGTCACTGAAGCTTTCTTT CAWSVTGGVTEAFF TRBJ1-1 TRBV30 NA TRBD1
TGTGCCTGGAGTGTACTGGCAGGGAAGACTGAAGCTTTCTTT CAWSVLAGKTEAFF TRBJ1-1 TRBV30 few NA
TGCGCCAGCAGCGAAGACAGGAACTATGGCTACACCTTC CASSEDRNYGYTF TRBJ1-2 TRBV4-1 NA NA
TGTGCCATCAGTGAGTCGGAGGGGAGGGAAAAACTGTTTTTT CAISESEGREKLFF TRBJ1-4 TRBV10-3 NA NA
TGTGCCAGTAACCCTCCCGGGGGGGCCATATACGAGCAGTACTTC CASNPPGGAIYEQYF TRBJ2-7 TRBV19 NA TRBD2
TGCGCCAGCAGCTTTGGCGGGAACACTGAAGCTTTCTTT CASSFGGNTEAFF TRBJ1-1 TRBV5-1 NA NA
TGTGCCAGCAGCCACAACGGACAGGGAAACGAAAAACTGTTTTTT CASSHNGQGNEKLFF TRBJ1-4 TRBV11-1 NA TRBD1
TGTGCCAGCAGCGCCCGGGACAGGCAGAGAGCTTTCTTT CASSARDRQRAFF TRBJ1-1 TRBV9 NA TRBD1
TGTGCCAGCAGTTTCCAGGGGTTCTATGGCTACACCTTC CASSFQGFYGYTF TRBJ1-2 TRBV28 NA NA
TGTGCCAGCAGCCCATATAAGGGGGCAAATGAAAAACTGTTTTTT CASSPYKGANEKLFF TRBJ1-4 TRBV9 NA TRBD1
TGTGCCAGCAGCTTAGTGGTAGACACTGAAGCTTTCTTT CASSLVVDTEAFF TRBJ1-1 TRBV7-2 NA NA
TGTGCCACCAGCGGCCGGGACAGGGGGAAAAAACTGTTTTTT CATSGRDRGKKLFF TRBJ1-4 TRBV15 NA TRBD1
TGTGCCAGCAGCGTAGCTGATAGATTTTGGGCCTCTACGGAAGAAGCTTTCTTT CASSVADRFWASTEEAFF TRBJ1-1 TRBV9 NA NA
TGTGCCAGCAGTGAAGAAGGGGGGGGAATAATGAACACTGAAGCTTTCTTT CASSEEGGGIMNTEAFF TRBJ1-1 TRBV2 NA NA
TGTGCCAGCTCACCACTCCGGGACAGGGAGACAGATACGCAGTATTTT CASSPLRDRETDTQYF TRBJ2-3 TRBV18 NA TRBD1
TGTGCCAGCAGTGACGCGTCAGGGTATGGCTACACCTTC CASSDASGYGYTF TRBJ1-2 TRBV6-4 NA NA
TGTGCCAGCAGTGAGGGAATTCGAGAGACCCAGTACTTC CASSEGIRETQYF TRBJ2-5 TRBV11-3 NA NA
TGTGCCAGCAGAACTACCGGGACTAGCGGTACGCAGTATTTT CASRTTGTSGTQYF TRBJ2-3 TRBV7-2 few TRBD2
TGTGCCAGCAGCCACCCCCGGGACACTAAGGGATGGCAGCAGTTCTTC CASSHPRDTKGWQQFF TRBJ2-1 TRBV5-4 NA NA
TGCGCCAGCAGCTTGGAGAGAAACAGGATGAACACTGAAGCTTTCTTT CASSLERNRMNTEAFF TRBJ1-1 TRBV5-1 few NA
TGTGCCAGCACCCCGGGGAAGGGAAACACCATATATTTT CASTPGKGNTIYF TRBJ1-3 TRBV28 NA NA
TGTGCCAGCAGTTCTAGGGGCGCCCCCTCTGGCTACACCTTC CASSSRGAPSGYTF TRBJ1-2 TRBV6-5 NA NA
TGCGCCAGCAGTCATAAGGCAGGGGTTCGCTACGAGCAGTACTTC CASSHKAGVRYEQYF TRBJ2-7 TRBV23-1 few NA
TGTGCCAGCAGTTCCTTGGACAGAAAGAGATATGGCTACACCTTC CASSSLDRKRYGYTF TRBJ1-2 TRBV27 once NA
TGTGCCAGCGAGACTCAAGGTAGACAGGGTTTTCGTGGAAGCTACACCTTC CASETQGRQGFRGSYTF TRBJ1-2 TRBV2 NA TRBD1
TGTGCCAGCAGCTTAGCGCAGGGACAGACTGAAGCTTTCTTT CASSLAQGQTEAFF TRBJ1-1 TRBV7-2 few TRBD1
TGTGCCAGCAGCTTAAGACAGAATGAAAAACTGTTTTTT CASSLRQNEKLFF TRBJ1-4 TRBV7-3 NA NA
TGTGCCAGCAGCGTGGGTGTGGGCTGGTCCTATCCCGAGCAGTACTTC CASSVGVGWSYPEQYF TRBJ2-7 TRBV9 NA NA
TGTGCCAGCAAGGACACATCCTTCAACTATGGCTACACCTTC CASKDTSFNYGYTF TRBJ1-2 TRBV28 NA NA
TGTGCCAGCAGTGCACAAACCCTCACAGATACGCAGTATTTT CASSAQTLTDTQYF TRBJ2-3 TRBV25-1 NA NA
TGCGCCAGCAGTTTGAGTAGCGGGAGCAATGAGCAGTTCTTC CASSLSSGSNEQFF TRBJ2-1 TRBV5-1 NA TRBD2
TGTGCCAGCAGCTACGACGGAGAGCGATCCGGGGAGCTGTTTTTT CASSYDGERSGELFF TRBJ2-2 TRBV9 NA NA
TGTGCCAGCGGGTGGCTCGCGGCGAACACTGAAGCTTTCTTT CASGWLAANTEAFF TRBJ1-1 TRBV6-6 NA NA
TGTGCCAGCAGTGAGGACAGCATCAATTCACCCCTCCACTTT CASSEDSINSPLHF TRBJ1-6 TRBV2 NA NA